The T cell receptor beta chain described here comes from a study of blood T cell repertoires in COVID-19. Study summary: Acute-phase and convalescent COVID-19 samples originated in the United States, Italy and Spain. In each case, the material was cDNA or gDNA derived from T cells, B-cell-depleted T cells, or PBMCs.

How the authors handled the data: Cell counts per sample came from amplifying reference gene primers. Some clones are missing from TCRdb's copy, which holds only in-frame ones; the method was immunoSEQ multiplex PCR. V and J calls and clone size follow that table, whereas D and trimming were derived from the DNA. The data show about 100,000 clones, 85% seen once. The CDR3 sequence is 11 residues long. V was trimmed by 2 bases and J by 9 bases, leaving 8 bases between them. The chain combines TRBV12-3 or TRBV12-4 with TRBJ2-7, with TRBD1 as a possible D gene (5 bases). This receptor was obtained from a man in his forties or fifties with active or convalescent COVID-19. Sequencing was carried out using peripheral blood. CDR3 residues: CASSLRGWQYF. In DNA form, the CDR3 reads TGTGCCAGCAGTTTAAGGGGTTGGCAGTACTTC.